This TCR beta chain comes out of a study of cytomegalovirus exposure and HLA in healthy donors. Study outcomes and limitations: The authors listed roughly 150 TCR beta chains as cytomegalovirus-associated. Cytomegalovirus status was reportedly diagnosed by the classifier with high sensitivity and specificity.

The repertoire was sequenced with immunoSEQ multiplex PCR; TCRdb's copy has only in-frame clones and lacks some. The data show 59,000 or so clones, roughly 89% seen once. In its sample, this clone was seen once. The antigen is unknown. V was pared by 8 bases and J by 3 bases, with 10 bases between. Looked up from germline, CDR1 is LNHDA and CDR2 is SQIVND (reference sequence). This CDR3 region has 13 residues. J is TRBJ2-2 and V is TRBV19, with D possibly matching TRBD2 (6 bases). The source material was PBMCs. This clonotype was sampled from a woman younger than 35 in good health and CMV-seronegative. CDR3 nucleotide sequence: TGTGCCAGTGACGGGGGTTACACCGGGGAGCTGTTTTTT. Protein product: CASDGGYTGELFF.